Only one count was recorded for the clone carrying this T cell receptor beta chain. The antigen remains unidentified. With 4 bases removed from V and 4 bases from J, the gap between germline ends came to 7 bases. The CDR3 has 12 amino acids. The sample originates from a study of T cell responses to AZD1222 COVID-19 vaccine. This table comes from immunoSEQ multiplex PCR, and its TCRdb copy is limited to in-frame clones, with some not included. The profile covers about 160,000 clones, with 88% appearing a single time and around 5.5% taken by the ten largest. Notes on the study in general: Spike regions recognized by vaccine-associated CD4 TCRs spanned the protein, led by 160-218 and 743-854.

The sample consisted of peripheral blood, taken on day 0 of AZD1222 vaccination. The genes are TRBV12-3 or TRBV12-4 and TRBJ1-1, with unresolved D. The source is an adult in good health. CDR3 nucleotide sequence: TGTGCCAGCAGTTCGATGGGCACTGAAGCTTTCTTT. Protein: CASSSMGTEAFF.